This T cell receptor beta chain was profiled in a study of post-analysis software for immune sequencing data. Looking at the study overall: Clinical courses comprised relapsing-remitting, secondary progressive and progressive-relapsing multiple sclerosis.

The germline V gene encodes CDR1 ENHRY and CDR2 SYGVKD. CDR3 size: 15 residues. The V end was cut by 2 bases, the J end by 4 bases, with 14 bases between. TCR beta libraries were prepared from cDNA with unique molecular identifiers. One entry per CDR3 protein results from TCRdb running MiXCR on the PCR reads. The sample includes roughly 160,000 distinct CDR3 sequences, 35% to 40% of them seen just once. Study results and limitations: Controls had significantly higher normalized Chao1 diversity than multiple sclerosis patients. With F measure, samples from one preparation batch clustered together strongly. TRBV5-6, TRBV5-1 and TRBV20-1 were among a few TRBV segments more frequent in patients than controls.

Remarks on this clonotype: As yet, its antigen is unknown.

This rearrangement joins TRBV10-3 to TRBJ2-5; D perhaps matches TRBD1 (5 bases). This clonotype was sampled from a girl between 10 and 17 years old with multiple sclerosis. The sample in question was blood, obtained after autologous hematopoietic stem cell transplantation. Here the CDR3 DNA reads TGTGCCATCAGTGAGGGGTCAGGGCTTGGAGAGACCCAGTACTTC. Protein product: CAISEGSGLGETQYF.